Sequencing of this TCR beta chain was carried out in a study of T-cell memory formation after mild COVID-19. Looking at the study overall: Largely donor-specific sequence clusters came from a couple of donors.

This clonotype was counted only a few times. One entry per CDR3 protein results from TCRdb running MiXCR on the 5' RACE reads. The sample shows 150,000 or so distinct CDR3 sequences, about 9.9% of them seen only once. Sequenced sample: PBMCs or a T cell subset sorted from them (not recorded which). The sequence came from a man younger than 35 who had mild COVID-19 (a few samples of this study predate the infection). Cell type and time point are not known.

The CDR3 DNA is TGCAGTGCTAGTCCGGCCAGGTCTAGCACAGATACGCAGTATTTT. It specifies CSASPARSSTDTQYF. The V and J genes are TRBV20-1 and TRBJ2-3; D is undetermined. V was trimmed by 3 bases and J by 0 bases, leaving 13 bases between them. CDR3 length: 15 residues. The germline V gene encodes CDR1 DFQATT and CDR2 SNEGSKA (reference sequence).